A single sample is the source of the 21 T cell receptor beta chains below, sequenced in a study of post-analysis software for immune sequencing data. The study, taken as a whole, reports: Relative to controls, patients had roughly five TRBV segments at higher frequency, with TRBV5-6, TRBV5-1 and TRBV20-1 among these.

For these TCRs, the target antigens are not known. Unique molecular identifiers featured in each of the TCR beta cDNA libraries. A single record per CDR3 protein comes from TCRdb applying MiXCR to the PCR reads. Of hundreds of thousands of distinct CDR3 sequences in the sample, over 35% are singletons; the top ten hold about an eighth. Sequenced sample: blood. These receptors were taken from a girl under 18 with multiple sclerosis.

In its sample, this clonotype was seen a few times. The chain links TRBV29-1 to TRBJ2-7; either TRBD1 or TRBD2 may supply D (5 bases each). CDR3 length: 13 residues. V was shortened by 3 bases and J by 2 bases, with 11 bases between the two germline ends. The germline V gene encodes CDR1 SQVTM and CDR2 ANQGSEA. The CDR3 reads CSVEGEPAYEQYF. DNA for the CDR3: TGCAGCGTTGAGGGGGAGCCCGCCTACGAGCAGTACTTC.

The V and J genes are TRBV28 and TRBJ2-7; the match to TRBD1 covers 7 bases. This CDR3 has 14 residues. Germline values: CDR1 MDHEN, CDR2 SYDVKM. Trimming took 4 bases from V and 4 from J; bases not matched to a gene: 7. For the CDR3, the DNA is TGTGCCAGCAGTTCGCCAGGGGGTGAGTACGAGCAGTACTTC. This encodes CASSSPGGEYEQYF.

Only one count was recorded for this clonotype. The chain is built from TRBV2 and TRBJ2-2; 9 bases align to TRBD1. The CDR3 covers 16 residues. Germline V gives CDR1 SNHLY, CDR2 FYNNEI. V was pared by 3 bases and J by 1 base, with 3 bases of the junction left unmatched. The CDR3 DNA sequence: TGTGCCAGCAGTGAGGGGACAGGGAAGAACACCGGGGAGCTGTTTTTT. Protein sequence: CASSEGTGKNTGELFF. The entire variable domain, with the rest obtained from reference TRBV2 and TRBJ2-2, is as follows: EPEVTQTPSHQVTQMGQEVILRCVPISNHLYFYWYRQILGQKVEFLVSFYNNEISEKSEIFDDQFSVERPDGSNFTLKIRSTKLEDSAMYFCASSEGTGKNTGELFFGEGSRLTVL.

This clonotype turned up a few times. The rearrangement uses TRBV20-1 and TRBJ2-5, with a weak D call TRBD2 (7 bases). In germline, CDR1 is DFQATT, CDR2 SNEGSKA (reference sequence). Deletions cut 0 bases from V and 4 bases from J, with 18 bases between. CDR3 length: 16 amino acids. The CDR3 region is CSARDSAGAGRETQYF. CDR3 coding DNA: TGCAGTGCTAGAGATAGTGCGGGGGCCGGGAGAGAGACCCAGTACTTC.

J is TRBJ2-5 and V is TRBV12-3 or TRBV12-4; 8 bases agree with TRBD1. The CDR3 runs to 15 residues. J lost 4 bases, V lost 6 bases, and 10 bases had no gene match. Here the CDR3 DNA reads TGTGCCAGCAGCCGAACAGGGGGAGGAGGAGAGACCCAGTACTTC. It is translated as CASSRTGGGGETQYF.

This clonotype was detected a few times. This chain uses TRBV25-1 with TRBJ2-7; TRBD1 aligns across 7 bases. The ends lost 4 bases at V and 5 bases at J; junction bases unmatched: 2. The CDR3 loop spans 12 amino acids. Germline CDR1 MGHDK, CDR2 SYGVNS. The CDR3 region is CASSGDRDEQYF. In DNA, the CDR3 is TGTGCCAGCAGTGGCGACAGGGACGAGCAGTACTTC.

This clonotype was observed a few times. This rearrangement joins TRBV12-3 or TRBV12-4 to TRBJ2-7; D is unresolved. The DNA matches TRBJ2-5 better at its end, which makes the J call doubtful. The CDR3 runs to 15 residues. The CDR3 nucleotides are TGTGCCAGCAGCTTCGGCACACTCGCGGCTGAGACCCAGTACTTC. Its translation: CASSFGTLAAETQYF.

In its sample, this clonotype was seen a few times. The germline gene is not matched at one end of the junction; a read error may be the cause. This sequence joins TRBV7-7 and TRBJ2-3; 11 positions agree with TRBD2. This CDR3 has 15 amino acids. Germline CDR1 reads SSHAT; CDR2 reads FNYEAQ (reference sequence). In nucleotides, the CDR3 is TGTGCTAGCAGCACTACTAGCGGGAGATCAGATACGCAGTATTTT. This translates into CASSTTSGRSDTQYF.

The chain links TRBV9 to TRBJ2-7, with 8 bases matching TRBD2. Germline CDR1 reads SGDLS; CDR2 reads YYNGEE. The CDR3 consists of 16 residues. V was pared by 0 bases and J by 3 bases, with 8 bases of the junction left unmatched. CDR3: CASSVGLSGRIYEQYF. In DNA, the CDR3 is TGTGCCAGCAGCGTAGGTCTAAGCGGGAGAATCTACGAGCAGTACTTC.

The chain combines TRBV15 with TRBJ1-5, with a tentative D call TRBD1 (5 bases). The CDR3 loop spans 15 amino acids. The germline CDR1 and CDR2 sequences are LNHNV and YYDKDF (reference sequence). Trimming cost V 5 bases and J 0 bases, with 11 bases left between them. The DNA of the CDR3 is TGTGCCACCAGCCCCCAGGGAAATAGCAATCAGCCCCAGCATTTT. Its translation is CATSPQGNSNQPQHF.

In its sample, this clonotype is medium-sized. The CDR3 loop is CASSLTSGANEQFF. For the CDR3, the DNA is TGCGCCAGCAGCTTGACTAGCGGGGCCAATGAGCAGTTCTTC. The chain employs TRBV5-1 and TRBJ2-1, with 10 bases aligning to TRBD2. With 1 base clipped from V and 6 bases from J, the junction kept 1 base outside the gene matches. This CDR3 spans 14 amino acids. From germline, CDR1 is SGHRS and CDR2 YFSETQ.

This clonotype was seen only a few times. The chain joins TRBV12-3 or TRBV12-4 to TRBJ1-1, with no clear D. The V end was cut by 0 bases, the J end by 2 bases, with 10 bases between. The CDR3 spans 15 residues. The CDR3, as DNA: TGTGCCAGCAGTTTAGCGCAAGGGATAAACACTGAAGCTTTCTTT. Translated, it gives CASSLAQGINTEAFF.

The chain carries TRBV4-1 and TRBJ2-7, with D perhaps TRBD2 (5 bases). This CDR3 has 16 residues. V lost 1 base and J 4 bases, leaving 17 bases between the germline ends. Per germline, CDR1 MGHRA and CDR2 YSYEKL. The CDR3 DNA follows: TGCGCCAGCAGCCAAGTATTGAGCGGATCCCAGTACGAGCAGTACTTC. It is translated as CASSQVLSGSQYEQYF.

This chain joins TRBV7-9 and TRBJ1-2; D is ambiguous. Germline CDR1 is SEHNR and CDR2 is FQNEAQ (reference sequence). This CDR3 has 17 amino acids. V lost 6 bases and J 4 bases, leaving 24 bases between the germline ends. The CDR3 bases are TGTGCCAGCAGTAATATTCTCATCCGCCTCGACCGCTATGGCTACACCTTC. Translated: CASSNILIRLDRYGYTF. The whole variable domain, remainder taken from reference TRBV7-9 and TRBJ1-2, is DTGVSQNPRHKITKRGQNVTFRCDPISEHNRLYWYRQTLGQGPEFLTYFQNEAQLEKSRLLSDRFSAERPKGSFSTLEIQRTEQGDSAMYLCASSNILIRLDRYGYTFGSGTRLTVV.

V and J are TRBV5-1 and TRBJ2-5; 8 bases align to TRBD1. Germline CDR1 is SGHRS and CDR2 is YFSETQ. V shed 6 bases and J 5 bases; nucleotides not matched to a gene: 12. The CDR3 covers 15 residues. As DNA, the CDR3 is TGCGCCAGCAAATCCAGGGGGCGCCCCGAGGAGACCCAGTACTTC. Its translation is CASKSRGRPEETQYF.

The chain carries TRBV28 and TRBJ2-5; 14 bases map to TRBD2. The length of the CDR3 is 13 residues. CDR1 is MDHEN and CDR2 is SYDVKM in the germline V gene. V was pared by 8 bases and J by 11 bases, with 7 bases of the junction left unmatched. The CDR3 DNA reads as TGTGCCAGCGGGGGACTAGCGGGAGAGGGACAGTACTTC. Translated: CASGGLAGEGQYF.

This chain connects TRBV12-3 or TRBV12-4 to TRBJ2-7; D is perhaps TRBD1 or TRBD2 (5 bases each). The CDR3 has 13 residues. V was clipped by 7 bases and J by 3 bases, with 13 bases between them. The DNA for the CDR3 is TGTGCCAGCAAGGGACCCTTGGTCTACGAGCAGTACTTC. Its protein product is CASKGPLVYEQYF.

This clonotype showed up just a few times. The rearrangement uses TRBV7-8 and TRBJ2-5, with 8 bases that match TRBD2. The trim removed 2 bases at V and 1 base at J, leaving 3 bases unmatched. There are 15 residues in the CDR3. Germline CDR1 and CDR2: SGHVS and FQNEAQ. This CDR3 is CASSLTGGPQETQYF. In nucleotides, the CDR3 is TGTGCCAGCAGCTTAACGGGAGGGCCCCAAGAGACCCAGTACTTC.

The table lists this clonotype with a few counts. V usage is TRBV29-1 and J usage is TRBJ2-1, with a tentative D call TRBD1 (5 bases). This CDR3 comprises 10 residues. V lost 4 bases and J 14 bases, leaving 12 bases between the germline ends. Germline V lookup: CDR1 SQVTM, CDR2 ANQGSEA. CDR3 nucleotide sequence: TGCAGCGTTGGCGAGACAGTAAAGTTCTTC. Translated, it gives CSVGETVKFF.

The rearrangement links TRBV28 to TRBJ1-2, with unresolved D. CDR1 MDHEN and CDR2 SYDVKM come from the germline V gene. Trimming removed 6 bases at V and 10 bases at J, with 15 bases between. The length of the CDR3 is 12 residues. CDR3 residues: CASRGIAGDYTF. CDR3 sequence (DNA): TGTGCCAGCAGGGGGATCGCAGGAGACTACACCTTC.

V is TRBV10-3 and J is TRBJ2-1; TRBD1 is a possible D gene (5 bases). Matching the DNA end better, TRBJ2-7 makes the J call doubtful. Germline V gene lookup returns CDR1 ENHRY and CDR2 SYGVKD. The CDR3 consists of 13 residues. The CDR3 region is CAINEQDGYEQYF. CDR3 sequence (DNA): TGTGCCATCAACGAACAGGACGGCTACGAGCAGTACTTC.